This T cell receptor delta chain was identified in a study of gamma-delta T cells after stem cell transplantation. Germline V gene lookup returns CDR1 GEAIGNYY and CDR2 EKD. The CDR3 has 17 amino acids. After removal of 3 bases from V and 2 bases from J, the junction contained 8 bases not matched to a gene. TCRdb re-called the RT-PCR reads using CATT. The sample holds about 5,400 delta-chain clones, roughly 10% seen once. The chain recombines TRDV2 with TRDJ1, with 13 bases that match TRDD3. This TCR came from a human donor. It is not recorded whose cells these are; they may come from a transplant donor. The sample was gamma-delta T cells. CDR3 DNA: TGTGCCTGTGACTCAGTACTGGGGGATACGAGTACCGATAAACTCATCTTT. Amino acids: CACDSVLGDTSTDKLIF.